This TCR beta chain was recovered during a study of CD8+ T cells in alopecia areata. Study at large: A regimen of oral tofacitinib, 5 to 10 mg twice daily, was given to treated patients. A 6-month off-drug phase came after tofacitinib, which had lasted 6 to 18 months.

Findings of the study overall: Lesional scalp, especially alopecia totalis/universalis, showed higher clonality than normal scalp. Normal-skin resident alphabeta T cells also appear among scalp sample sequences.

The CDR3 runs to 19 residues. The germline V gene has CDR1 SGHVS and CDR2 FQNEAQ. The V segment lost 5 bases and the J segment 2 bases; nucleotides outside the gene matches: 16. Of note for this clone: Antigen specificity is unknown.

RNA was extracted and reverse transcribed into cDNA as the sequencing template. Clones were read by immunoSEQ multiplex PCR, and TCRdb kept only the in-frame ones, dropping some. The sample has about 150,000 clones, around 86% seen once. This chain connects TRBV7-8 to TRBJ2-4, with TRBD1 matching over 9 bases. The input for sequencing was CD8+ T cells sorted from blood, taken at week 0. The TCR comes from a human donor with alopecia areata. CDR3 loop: CASSLLTGTGLVPKNIQYF. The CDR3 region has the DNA TGTGCCAGCAGCCTACTAACCGGGACAGGGCTCGTTCCCAAAAACATTCAGTACTTC. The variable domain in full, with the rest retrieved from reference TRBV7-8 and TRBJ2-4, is GAGVSQSPRYKVAKRGQDVALRCDPISGHVSLFWYQQALGQGPEFLTYFQNEAQLDKSGLPSDRFFAERPEGSVSTLKIQRTQQEDSAVYLCASSLLTGTGLVPKNIQYFGAGTRLSVL.